These 20 T cell receptor beta chains were all obtained from the same sample, sequenced in a study of CD8 T cells in ankylosing spondylitis. Overall study findings and caveats: A motif of 8 or 9 highly homologous TCR beta variants was seen as apparently characteristic of ankylosing spondylitis blood.

TCRdb re-called the 5' RACE reads with MiXCR, one entry per CDR3 protein. The sample includes roughly 350,000 distinct CDR3 sequences, less than 10% of them seen just once. The antigens these receptors bind are not known. The sequenced sample was blood, either unsorted or a sorted T cell fraction (not recorded which). The receptors originated from a male donor with ankylosing spondylitis.

The sample holds many counts of this clonotype. The genes are TRBV5-1 and TRBJ2-3; tentative D call: TRBD1 (6 bases). The length of the CDR3 is 17 residues. V gave up 0 bases and J gave up 4 bases, with 18 bases separating them. Germline CDR1 SGHRS, CDR2 YFSETQ. DNA of the CDR3: TGCGCCAGCAGCTTGGCCCATGCCAGGGGTGAAGCAGATACGCAGTATTTT. It specifies CASSLAHARGEADTQYF.

This clonotype was detected only a few times. The chain carries TRBV30 and TRBJ1-2, with D uncertain. The V gene's germline CDR1 is GTSNPN and CDR2 SVGIG (reference sequence). The CDR3 covers 12 residues. Trimming removed 2 bases at V and 4 bases at J, with 8 bases between. The CDR3 loop reads CAWSSNLYGYTF. The CDR3 nucleotides are TGTGCCTGGAGTTCCAACCTCTATGGCTACACCTTC.

The table lists this clonotype with a few counts. This rearrangement joins TRBV29-1 to TRBJ2-3, with 8 nucleotides matching TRBD1. Looked up from germline, CDR1 is SQVTM and CDR2 is ANQGSEA. V was clipped by 3 bases and J by 4 bases; unmatched bases: 9. The CDR3 contains 15 residues. CDR3 nucleotide sequence: TGCAGCGTTGAGGTTTTCAGGGGGCCCGCAGATACGCAGTATTTT. Amino acids: CSVEVFRGPADTQYF.

The gene calls are TRBV12-3 or TRBV12-4 and TRBJ2-1, with TRBD1 identical over 10 bases. Trimming took 5 bases from V and 12 from J; bases not matched to a gene: 16. The CDR3 is 16 residues long. CDR3 amino acids: CASSPSGTGVINTQFF. CDR3 nucleotide sequence: TGTGCCAGCAGTCCATCCGGGACAGGGGTAATCAATACGCAGTTCTTC.

This clonotype was detected only a few times. V is TRBV7-9 and J is TRBJ1-1; D ambiguous. Trimming took 2 bases from V and 3 from J, leaving 7 bases between them. CDR3 length: 13 residues. Germline V lookup: CDR1 SEHNR, CDR2 FQNEAQ (reference sequence). The CDR3 loop is CASSLIPDTEAFF. The CDR3 bases are TGTGCCAGCAGCTTAATCCCGGACACTGAAGCTTTCTTT.

The chain recombines TRBV3-1 with TRBJ2-7; D gene uncertain. CDR3 size: 13 residues. Trimming pared 0 bases from V and 2 bases from J, leaving 5 bases between. Looked up from germline, CDR1 is LGHDT and CDR2 is YNNKEL (reference sequence). The CDR3 sequence is CASSQDPTYEQYF. CDR3 nucleotides: TGTGCCAGCAGCCAAGATCCCACCTACGAGCAGTACTTC.

The chain uses TRBV10-3 and TRBJ1-1; D call uncertain. Trimming left V 2 bases short and J 2 bases short, with 6 bases between. This CDR3 spans 13 amino acids. Germline V gene sequence: CDR1 ENHRY, CDR2 SYGVKD. In DNA form, the CDR3 reads TGTGCCATCAGTGAGGGTTCCAACACTGAAGCTTTCTTT. It translates to CAISEGSNTEAFF.

This CDR3 is CAIRAGRGGEQYF. CDR3 coding DNA: TGTGCCATCAGGGCCGGACGGGGTGGCGAGCAGTACTTC. The chain couples TRBV10-3 to TRBJ2-7, with a weak D call TRBD2 (5 bases). The CDR3 spans 13 residues. V was shortened by 6 bases and J by 6 bases, with 15 bases between the two germline ends. Germline V gene data show CDR1 as ENHRY and CDR2 as SYGVKD.

The genes are TRBV29-1 and TRBJ2-7, with 9 bases aligning to TRBD2. This CDR3 has 13 residues. V lost 6 bases to trimming and J lost 3 bases; unmatched junction nucleotides: 6. Per germline, CDR1 SQVTM and CDR2 ANQGSEA. The CDR3: CSVLAGEGYEQYF. The CDR3 nucleotides are TGCAGCGTCTTAGCGGGAGAGGGCTACGAGCAGTACTTC.

This clonotype came up many times. The genes are TRBV12-3 or TRBV12-4 and TRBJ2-6; D might be TRBD2 (6 bases). The V end was cut by 4 bases, the J end by 2 bases, with 6 bases between. CDR3 size: 14 residues. CDR3 in amino acids: CASSSGAGANVLTF. CDR3 sequence (DNA): TGTGCCAGCAGTTCGGGGGCTGGGGCCAACGTCCTGACTTTC.

The J gene is TRBJ2-7, the V gene TRBV19; TRBD2 matches 8 bases. CDR1 is LNHDA and CDR2 is SQIVND in the germline V gene (reference sequence). The ends lost 2 bases at V and 3 bases at J; junction bases unmatched: 6. This CDR3 is 15 amino acids long. The CDR3 loop is CASSITGLGFYEQYF. Written as DNA, the CDR3 is TGTGCCAGTAGTATAACGGGACTAGGATTCTACGAGCAGTACTTC.

This clonotype was picked up a small number of times. The V and J genes are TRBV7-2 and TRBJ2-2; possible D gene TRBD2, 6 bases. Germline V CDR1 and CDR2: SGHTA, FQGNSA. This CDR3 region has 13 residues. Trimming pared 5 bases from V and 11 bases from J, leaving 15 bases between. Here the CDR3 reads CASSLQWGGELFF. In nucleotides, the CDR3 is TGTGCCAGCAGCCTCCAATGGGGAGGTGAGCTGTTTTTT.

This clonotype was counted ten times or more. The chain uses TRBV7-3 and TRBJ2-7; 12 nucleotides align to TRBD2. The CDR3 consists of 13 residues. Germline assignment: CDR1 SGHTA and CDR2 FQGTGA. The V gene end was trimmed by 5 bases and the J gene end by 5 bases; junction bases not matched to a gene: 1. CDR3 DNA: TGTGCCAGCAGCAGGACTAGCGGGAACGAGCAGTACTTC. Protein product: CASSRTSGNEQYF.

The gene calls are TRBV20-1 and TRBJ2-7; D unresolved. CDR1 is DFQATT, CDR2 SNEGSKA, per germline (reference sequence). Deletions cut 1 base from V and 2 bases from J, with 9 bases between. This CDR3 has 13 amino acids. As DNA, the CDR3 is TGCAGTGCTAGAGCCGACACGACCTACGAGCAGTACTTC. Translating it yields CSARADTTYEQYF.

The gene calls are TRBV20-1 and TRBJ1-4; 8 bases align to TRBD1. CDR1 is DFQATT, CDR2 SNEGSKA, per germline (reference sequence). The CDR3 spans 13 residues. J was trimmed by 8 bases and V by 5 bases; bases with no gene match: 7. The CDR3 DNA reads TGCAGTGCTTTCCAGGGGGCAGGGGAAAAACTGTTTTTT. Translated: CSAFQGAGEKLFF.

The sample holds many counts of this clonotype. V is TRBV7-8 and J is TRBJ2-7; 11 nucleotides align to TRBD2. V lost 4 bases and J lost 6; bases outside the gene matches: 5. The CDR3 covers 14 residues. CDR1 and CDR2 from the germline V gene are SGHVS and FQNEAQ. The CDR3 protein is CASSSRGTSGEQYF. DNA for the CDR3: TGTGCCAGCAGCTCGAGGGGGACTAGCGGCGAGCAGTACTTC.

In this sample, this clonotype turned up once. The CDR3 is CASSPTSGVGEQYF. CDR3 sequence (DNA): TGTGCCAGCAGCCCGACTAGCGGGGTTGGCGAGCAGTACTTC. The chain links TRBV11-2 to TRBJ2-7; TRBD2 aligns across 11 bases. CDR3 length equals 14 residues. Unmatched junction bases numbered 6, after V lost 5 bases and J lost 6 bases. CDR1 is SGHAT and CDR2 is FQNNGV in the germline V gene.

The J gene is TRBJ2-5, the V gene TRBV11-3, with 8 bases identical to TRBD2. The CDR3 runs to 14 residues. Germline V lookup: CDR1 SGHNT, CDR2 YENEEA. J was trimmed by 5 bases and V by 3 bases; bases with no gene match: 5. The CDR3 DNA sequence: TGTGCCAGCAGCTTTGACGGGAGGGCTGAGACCCAGTACTTC. The encoded protein is CASSFDGRAETQYF.

This sequence joins TRBV3-1 and TRBJ2-2; 13 bases line up with TRBD2. V was pared by 5 bases and J by 5 bases, with 11 bases of the junction left unmatched. CDR1 and CDR2 from the germline V gene are LGHDT and YNNKEL (reference sequence). The CDR3 loop spans 18 amino acids. The CDR3 is CASSDSGLAGAGTGELFF. CDR3 nucleotide sequence: TGTGCCAGCAGCGACTCCGGACTAGCGGGAGCCGGTACCGGGGAGCTGTTTTTT.

This clonotype was counted between two and nine times. V is TRBV29-1 and J is TRBJ2-5; TRBD1 matches 9 bases. The CDR3 is 18 amino acids. The V and J ends lost 8 bases and 5 bases, in that order; junction bases with no gene match: 24. The germline CDR1 and CDR2 sequences are SQVTM and ANQGSEA. The DNA of the CDR3 is TGCAGCTCTGCAGGAGGGTGGACAGGGGCTTTAAAAGGGGAGACCCAGTACTTC. This codes for CSSAGGWTGALKGETQYF.